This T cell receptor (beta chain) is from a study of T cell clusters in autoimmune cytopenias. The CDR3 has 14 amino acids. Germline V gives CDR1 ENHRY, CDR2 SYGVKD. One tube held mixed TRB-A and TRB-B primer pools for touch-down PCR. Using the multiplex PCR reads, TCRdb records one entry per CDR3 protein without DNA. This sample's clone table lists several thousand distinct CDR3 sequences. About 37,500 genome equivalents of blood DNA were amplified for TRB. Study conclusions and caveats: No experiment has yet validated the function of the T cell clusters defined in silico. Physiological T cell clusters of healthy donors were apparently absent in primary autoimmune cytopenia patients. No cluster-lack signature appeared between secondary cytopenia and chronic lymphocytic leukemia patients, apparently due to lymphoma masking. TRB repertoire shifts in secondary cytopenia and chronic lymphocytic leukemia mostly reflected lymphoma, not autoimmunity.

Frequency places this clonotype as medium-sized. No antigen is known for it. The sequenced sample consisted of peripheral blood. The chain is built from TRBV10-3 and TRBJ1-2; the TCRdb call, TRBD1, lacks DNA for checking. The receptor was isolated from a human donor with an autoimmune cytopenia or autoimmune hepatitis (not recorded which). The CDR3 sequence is CAISKGLDTSLYTF.